The next 32 T cell receptor beta chains were all read from a single sample in a study of T cells in Graves' hyperthyroidism and ophthalmopathy. RNA transcripts were the template for amplifying TCR beta CDR3 regions. In the first-round RT-PCR of the TCR CDR3, the HTBI primer set was used. TCRdb re-called the multiplex PCR reads with MiXCR, one entry per CDR3 protein. The sample yields 350,000 to 400,000 distinct CDR3 sequences, about a fifth seen once. Specimen: blood. All receptors come from a woman under 30 with Graves' hyperthyroidism.

This clonotype has a count of ten or more. J is TRBJ1-5 and V is TRBV6-1, with a weak D call TRBD1 (6 bases). V was trimmed by 3 bases and J by 4 bases, leaving 19 bases between them. Germline V gene data show CDR1 as MNHNS and CDR2 as SASEGT. This CDR3 region has 17 residues. The CDR3 region has the DNA TGTGCCAGCAGTGAGCATACCGGGACAAAGAAAAATCAGCCCCAGCATTTT. It specifies CASSEHTGTKKNQPQHF.

The chain is built from TRBV12-3 or TRBV12-4 and TRBJ2-7; D is perhaps TRBD2 (7 bases). The CDR3 totals 15 residues. The V end was cut by 6 bases, the J end by 1 base, with 16 bases between. CDR3 DNA sequence: TGTGCCAGCAGCTCCGGCGGGGGCAGGTCCTACGAGCAGTACTTC. It encodes CASSSGGGRSYEQYF.

This clonotype was observed many times. V is TRBV5-1 and J is TRBJ2-7; 10 nucleotides agree with TRBD1. V trimming: 2 bases; J trimming: 5 bases; junction bases outside the gene matches: 7. Germline-derived CDR1 and CDR2 are SGHRS and YFSETQ. CDR3 length: 15 amino acids. For the CDR3, the DNA is TGCGCCAGCAGCTTCCAGGACAGGGGGTTCAACGAGCAGTACTTC. Translating it yields CASSFQDRGFNEQYF.

This clonotype was observed many times. The gene calls are TRBV6-5 and TRBJ1-1; D possibly corresponds to TRBD1 (6 bases). V lost 5 bases, J lost 3 bases, and 13 bases lay in between. CDR3 length: 14 residues. Germline assignment: CDR1 MNHEY and CDR2 SVGAGI. CDR3 amino acids: CASSLQGPYTEAFF. The CDR3 nucleotides are TGTGCCAGCAGTCTACAGGGCCCGTACACTGAAGCTTTCTTT.

In its sample, this clonotype was seen many times. This chain links TRBV12-3 or TRBV12-4 with TRBJ2-7; D perhaps matches TRBD1 (6 bases). CDR3 size: 13 residues. V was shortened by 8 bases and J by 1 base, with 12 bases between the two germline ends. Here the CDR3 DNA reads TGTGCCAGCCGGCTAGGGGGTTCCTACGAGCAGTACTTC. It codes for CASRLGGSYEQYF.

This clonotype has at least ten counts. The V and J genes are TRBV6-5 and TRBJ2-7, with D possibly matching TRBD1 (6 bases). CDR3 length: 14 amino acids. Germline assignment: CDR1 MNHEY and CDR2 SVGAGI. Trimming shortened V by 6 bases and J by 3 bases, and 15 bases separated the two germline ends. As DNA, the CDR3 is TGTGCCAGCAGCTCGCCCAGGGGCCACTACGAGCAGTACTTC. Translation gives CASSSPRGHYEQYF.

This clonotype was picked up many times. This rearrangement joins TRBV30 to TRBJ2-5; unclear D gene. From germline, CDR1 is GTSNPN and CDR2 SVGIG (reference sequence). V was shortened by 0 bases and J by 6 bases, with 11 bases between the two germline ends. This CDR3 comprises 13 residues. CDR3 in amino acids: CAWSVLVGKTQYF. The DNA of the CDR3 is TGTGCCTGGAGTGTTTTGGTGGGCAAGACCCAGTACTTC.

This clonotype has ten or more counts. The chain has TRBV9 and TRBJ1-2; D is possibly TRBD1 (6 bases). The CDR3 is 12 amino acids. The germline V gene encodes CDR1 SGDLS and CDR2 YYNGEE. The V end lost 4 bases, the J end lost 8 bases, and 12 bases lay between the germline ends. CDR3 in DNA: TGTGCCAGCAGCCGGCAGGGGAAAGGCTACACCTTC. Translation: CASSRQGKGYTF.

Ten or more counts support this clonotype. The rearrangement uses TRBV5-1 and TRBJ2-3; no firm D call. V was trimmed by 2 bases and J by 0 bases, leaving 13 bases between them. Germline CDR1 reads SGHRS; CDR2 reads YFSETQ. This CDR3 is built from 16 residues. The CDR3 DNA is TGCGCCAGCAGCTTCTTTCCGGAAAGTAGCACAGATACGCAGTATTTT. Translation gives CASSFFPESSTDTQYF.

This clonotype was counted a few times. The V gene is TRBV7-9, the J gene TRBJ1-5; D gene uncertain. The V end lost 2 bases, the J end lost 8 bases, and 7 bases lay between the germline ends. Germline CDR1 SEHNR, CDR2 FQNEAQ (reference sequence). The CDR3 covers 12 residues. The CDR3 nucleotides are TGTGCCAGCAGCTTAAACTCGGAGCCCCAGCATTTT. Protein product: CASSLNSEPQHF.

The chain is built from TRBV20-1 and TRBJ1-3; 10 nucleotides agree with TRBD1. This CDR3 spans 15 amino acids. CDR1 is DFQATT and CDR2 is SNEGSKA in the germline V gene (reference sequence). V lost 6 bases, J lost 5 bases, and 10 bases stayed unmatched. The CDR3 coding sequence is TGCAGTGCGGAAGCCGGGACAGGGGAAAGAAACACCATATATTTT. Amino acid sequence: CSAEAGTGERNTIYF.

This clonotype was observed many times. Germline is not matched at one junction end, which may reflect a read error. V usage is TRBV27 and J usage is TRBJ2-7; 12 bases agree with TRBD1. CDR3 length equals 13 residues. The germline V gene has CDR1 MNHEY and CDR2 SMNVEV (reference sequence). In DNA, the CDR3 is TGTGCCAGCAGCTTGACACTCCGGGACAGGGGGCTGTTC. Translated: CASSLTLRDRGLF.

This clonotype was seen at least ten times. The chain carries TRBV2 and TRBJ2-7; 7 bases are shared with TRBD1. Germline V lookup: CDR1 SNHLY, CDR2 FYNNEI. After removal of 8 bases from V and 0 bases from J, the junction contained 10 bases not matched to a gene. The CDR3 sequence is 15 residues long. The CDR3 DNA follows: TGTGCCAGCTCGGAAGACAGGGCGAGCTCCTACGAGCAGTACTTC. It yields the protein CASSEDRASSYEQYF.

This clonotype was picked up many times. V gene TRBV18 combines with J gene TRBJ2-7; TRBD1 is a possible D gene (5 bases). This CDR3 is 13 amino acids long. Trimming took 2 bases from V and 5 from J, leaving 10 bases between them. Germline CDR1 is KGHSH and CDR2 is LQKENI. The CDR3 loop reads CASSPGRVDEQYF. CDR3 DNA sequence: TGTGCCAGCTCACCAGGCAGGGTGGACGAGCAGTACTTC.

This clonotype was picked up many times. The chain recombines TRBV6-5 with TRBJ1-1, with D unresolved. Deletions cut 2 bases from V and 0 bases from J, with 10 bases between. Germline CDR1 and CDR2: MNHEY and SVGAGI. The CDR3 covers 15 residues. The chain's CDR3 is CASSYEGSLNTEAFF. The DNA of the CDR3 is TGTGCCAGCAGTTACGAGGGCAGCCTGAACACTGAAGCTTTCTTT.

V gene TRBV20-1 combines with J gene TRBJ2-7, with 7 bases aligning to TRBD2. The germline CDR1 and CDR2 sequences are DFQATT and SNEGSKA (reference sequence). The CDR3 is 13 amino acids. CDR3 sequence: CTSLRGDPYEQYF. The CDR3 nucleotides read TGCACTTCCCTTCGGGGGGACCCGTACGAGCAGTACTTC.

The table lists this clonotype with many counts. The chain is built from TRBV20-1 and TRBJ2-7; 7 positions match TRBD1. The CDR3 has 12 residues. Germline V gene sequence: CDR1 DFQATT, CDR2 SNEGSKA (reference sequence). V was pared by 4 bases and J by 2 bases, with 2 bases of the junction left unmatched. CDR3 residues: CSATQGAYEQYF. DNA of the CDR3: TGCAGTGCTACCCAGGGGGCCTACGAGCAGTACTTC.

This clonotype came up once. Here the CDR3 omits its conserved ending phenylalanine or tryptophan, so a read error is the likely source. This chain uses TRBV6-1 with TRBJ2-7; TRBD2 agrees at 9 bases. Looked up from germline, CDR1 is MNHNS and CDR2 is SASEGT. The CDR3 totals 15 residues. Trimming took 5 bases from V and 3 from J; bases not matched to a gene: 8. The CDR3 reads CASSPAGGRIYEQYS. DNA for the CDR3: TGTGCCAGCAGTCCAGCGGGGGGACGGATCTACGAGCAGTACTCC.

Details on this clonotype: A much larger clone lies a single base off, so this may be a read error. The V gene is TRBV7-3, the J gene TRBJ1-2, with a possible D match to TRBD1 (6 bases). Germline values: CDR1 SGHTA, CDR2 FQGTGA. The CDR3 extends over 17 amino acids. The DNA of the CDR3 is TGTGCCAGCGGCTTAACCGGACTCCGCAGGGGAATCTATGGCTACACCTTC. It codes for CASGLTGLRRGIYGYTF.

This clonotype has at least ten counts. The chain combines TRBV12-3 or TRBV12-4 with TRBJ1-5; the D is unclear. V lost 3 bases and J 3 bases, leaving 6 bases between the germline ends. This CDR3 has 13 amino acids. The CDR3 loop is CASSFKDNQPQHF. DNA for the CDR3: TGTGCCAGCAGTTTTAAGGACAATCAGCCCCAGCATTTT.

V and J are TRBV6-5 and TRBJ2-7, with D possibly TRBD1 on 6 matching bases. Germline CDR1 is MNHEY and CDR2 is SVGAGI. Trimming removed 0 bases at V and 0 bases at J, with 12 bases between. The CDR3 spans 16 residues. CDR3 loop: CASSYSGQTRSYEQYF. CDR3 DNA: TGTGCCAGCAGTTACTCTGGACAGACCCGCTCCTACGAGCAGTACTTC.

This clonotype was observed many times. This chain joins TRBV20-1 and TRBJ2-5; 8 bases map to TRBD1. The CDR3 is made up of 15 amino acids. Germline V lookup: CDR1 DFQATT, CDR2 SNEGSKA (reference sequence). V lost 6 bases and J lost 4; bases outside the gene matches: 13. Here the CDR3 DNA reads TGCAGTGCCACCGGACTGATACAGGGGGGAGAGACCCAGTACTTC. It yields the protein CSATGLIQGGETQYF.

In this sample, this clonotype turned up many times. The chain couples TRBV2 to TRBJ1-5; 7 nucleotides line up with TRBD1. Germline CDR1 reads SNHLY; CDR2 reads FYNNEI. With V trimmed by 2 bases and J by 4 bases, 8 bases remained unmatched. The CDR3 runs to 16 residues. DNA of the CDR3: TGTGCCAGCAGTGAAAGACAGGGTATAGGGAATCAGCCCCAGCATTTT. It translates to CASSERQGIGNQPQHF.

This clonotype was seen ten or more times. The V call is TRBV12-3 or TRBV12-4, the J call TRBJ1-2; D may be TRBD1 (6 bases). There are 15 residues in the CDR3. The germline V and J ends were trimmed by 3 bases and 6 bases, with 17 bases remaining between them. CDR3 region: CASSFSGGRRHGYTF. The CDR3 DNA reads as TGTGCCAGCAGTTTTAGTGGGGGCCGACGCCATGGCTACACCTTC.

The sample holds many counts of this clonotype. The gene calls are TRBV6-5 and TRBJ1-2, with a weak D call TRBD1 (6 bases). V lost 0 bases to trimming and J lost 3 bases, with 11 bases between them. CDR3 length: 15 amino acids. Germline V lookup: CDR1 MNHEY, CDR2 SVGAGI. This CDR3 reads CASSYSRQAHYGYTF. The CDR3 DNA is TGTGCCAGCAGTTACTCCAGACAGGCCCACTATGGCTACACCTTC.

This rearrangement joins TRBV5-1 to TRBJ1-1; D unclear. Trimming stripped 4 bases from V and 11 bases from J, with 18 bases between. Per the germline V gene, CDR1 is SGHRS and CDR2 is YFSETQ. The CDR3 covers 13 residues. DNA for the CDR3: TGCGCCAGCAGCCTATTCCGGGCCCTTAGGGCTTTCTTT. This sequence encodes CASSLFRALRAFF. Using reference TRBV5-1 and TRBJ1-1 for the parts outside the CDR3, the full variable domain is KAGVTQTPRYLIKTRGQQVTLSCSPISGHRSVSWYQQTPGQGLQFLFEYFSETQRNKGNFPGRFSGRQFSNSRSEMNVSTLELGDSALYLCASSLFRALRAFFGQGTRLTVV.

This clonotype was seen many times. The chain employs TRBV12-3 or TRBV12-4 and TRBJ2-6; unclear D gene. V lost 3 bases, J lost 2 bases, and 8 bases lay in between. There are 15 residues in the CDR3. The CDR3 DNA reads as TGTGCCAGCAGTTTTAGAACTACTGGGGCCAACGTCCTGACTTTC. This sequence encodes CASSFRTTGANVLTF.

This clonotype appeared many times. This chain links TRBV20-1 with TRBJ1-3; 8 bases fit TRBD1. V shed 1 base, J shed 4 bases, and the junction held 3 bases outside the gene matches. There are 14 residues in the CDR3. Per germline, CDR1 DFQATT and CDR2 SNEGSKA (reference sequence). CDR3 residues: CSARGWDRGNTIYF. The CDR3 DNA reads TGCAGTGCTAGAGGTTGGGACAGGGGAAACACCATATATTTT.

V and J are TRBV3-1 and TRBJ2-7; no clear D. This CDR3 is 13 amino acids long. CDR1 is LGHDT and CDR2 is YNNKEL in the germline V gene (reference sequence). V lost 1 base and J 6 bases, leaving 10 bases between the germline ends. The CDR3 DNA follows: TGTGCCAGCAGCCAAGTAGATGGCTTCGAGCAGTACTTC. It codes for CASSQVDGFEQYF.

This clonotype was counted only a few times. The V call is TRBV11-2, the J call TRBJ2-3, with TRBD1 as a possible D gene (6 bases). The V end lost 5 bases, the J end lost 5 bases, and 11 bases lay between the germline ends. This CDR3 is 13 amino acids long. Germline lookup yields CDR1 SGHAT and CDR2 FQNNGV. The CDR3 DNA reads as TGTGCCAGCAGCACAGGGTTGGTAGATACGCAGTATTTT. It specifies CASSTGLVDTQYF.

This clonotype was picked up many times. This sequence joins TRBV5-1 and TRBJ2-7; D gene unclear. CDR1 and CDR2 (germline): SGHRS, YFSETQ. The CDR3 loop spans 14 amino acids. V was clipped by 4 bases and J by 2 bases, with 13 bases between them. The DNA for the CDR3 is TGCGCCAGCAGCCTCACGACGGCGGCCTACGAGCAGTACTTC. It yields the protein CASSLTTAAYEQYF.

This clonotype was detected many times. The rearrangement uses TRBV5-1 and TRBJ1-1, with 7 bases fitting TRBD1. The CDR3 covers 14 residues. Looked up from germline, CDR1 is SGHRS and CDR2 is YFSETQ. Trimming at V came to 3 bases and at J to 7 bases, leaving 9 bases not matched to a gene. For the CDR3, the DNA is TGCGCCAGCAGCTCCCGGTTAGGGGGCGGTGAAGCTTTCTTT. Amino acids: CASSSRLGGGEAFF.